Listed below are T cell receptor beta chains from one sample, sequenced in a study of blood T cell repertoires in COVID-19. Sequenced by immunoSEQ multiplex PCR; TCRdb stores in-frame clones only, minus some. The repertoire consists of fewer than 200,000 clones, with about four fifths occurring once and the leading ten covering about 4%. Sequencing was done on a sample of PBMCs or T cells enriched from blood (not recorded which). These receptors came from a woman in her forties or fifties in a cohort exposed to, infected with or recovered from COVID-19 (not recorded which). The CDR3 runs from the conserved cysteine through the conserved F or W. D genes are given only for firm matches. Clone size is given for some rows only: seen once, a few or many times, or a class if the clone is expanded.

v_gene,j_gene,abundance,d_gene,CDR3aa,CDR3nt
TRBV7-2,TRBJ2-1,NA,TRBD2,CASSSSTSGSYNEQFF,TGTGCCAGCAGCTCCTCCACTAGCGGTTCATACAATGAGCAGTTCTTC
TRBV19,TRBJ2-7,NA,NA,CASSTHLGLSYEQYF,TGTGCCAGTAGTACCCATCTGGGGCTCTCCTACGAGCAGTACTTC
TRBV5-1,TRBJ2-2,NA,NA,CASSSQGAADTGELFF,TGCGCCAGCAGCTCACAGGGTGCGGCCGACACCGGGGAGCTGTTTTTT
TRBV5-1,TRBJ2-7,NA,TRBD2,CASSLASGSSYEQYF,TGCGCCAGCAGCTTGGCCAGCGGGAGCTCCTACGAGCAGTACTTC
TRBV28,TRBJ2-7,once,TRBD1,CASSFPTGGGYEQYF,TGTGCCAGCAGTTTCCCGACAGGGGGCGGCTACGAGCAGTACTTC
TRBV19,TRBJ2-7,NA,TRBD2,CASSIEVLAGVQGEQYF,TGTGCCAGTAGTATAGAGGTACTAGCGGGGGTCCAAGGGGAGCAGTACTTC
TRBV10-3,TRBJ1-2,NA,NA,CAISTGQYGYTF,TGTGCCATCAGTACAGGACAGTATGGCTACACCTTC
TRBV9,TRBJ1-6,NA,NA,CASSLTGGSYNSPLHF,TGTGCCAGCAGCCTAACGGGAGGCTCCTATAATTCACCCCTCCACTTT
TRBV7-2,TRBJ1-1,NA,NA,CASSPRGTVNTEAFF,TGTGCCAGCAGCCCAAGGGGGACGGTGAACACTGAAGCTTTCTTT
TRBV7-3,TRBJ2-3,NA,NA,CASSSRGADTQYF,TGTGCCAGCAGCTCCAGGGGGGCGGATACGCAGTATTTT
TRBV5-5,TRBJ2-2,NA,NA,CASSLWQGRTGELFF,TGTGCCAGCAGCTTGTGGCAGGGAAGGACCGGGGAGCTGTTTTTT
TRBV24-1,TRBJ2-1,NA,TRBD2,CATSNSGGPYNEQFF,TGTGCCACCAGTAATAGCGGGGGTCCTTACAATGAGCAGTTCTTC
TRBV29-1,TRBJ2-5,once,TRBD2,CSVEPPLAGAFETQYF,TGCAGCGTTGAACCCCCGCTAGCGGGGGCTTTCGAGACCCAGTACTTC
TRBV30,TRBJ2-5,NA,TRBD2,CAWSQGTSGGETQYF,TGTGCCTGGAGTCAGGGGACTAGCGGGGGAGAGACCCAGTACTTC
TRBV7-6,TRBJ2-7,few,TRBD1,CASSLGQGAPYEQYF,TGTGCCAGCAGCTTAGGCCAGGGGGCCCCCTACGAGCAGTACTTC
TRBV11-2,TRBJ2-1,NA,NA,CASSLWGLAANNEQFF,TGTGCCAGCAGCTTATGGGGGCTAGCGGCTAACAATGAGCAGTTCTTC
TRBV19,TRBJ1-6,NA,NA,CASSSMIPVNSPLHF,TGTGCCAGTAGCTCTATGATCCCGGTTAATTCACCCCTCCACTTT
TRBV6-5,TRBJ1-2,NA,TRBD1,CASSSTDRDLIGYTF,TGTGCCAGCAGTTCCACCGACAGGGACCTTATTGGCTACACCTTC
TRBV19,TRBJ1-2,NA,TRBD1,CASSIVGTADGYTF,TGTGCCAGTAGTATAGTCGGGACAGCGGATGGCTACACCTTC
TRBV11-2,TRBJ2-5,NA,TRBD2,CASSQRRSGTSGRVETQYF,TGTGCCAGCAGCCAAAGAAGATCCGGGACTAGCGGGAGAGTAGAGACCCAGTACTTC
TRBV7-3,TRBJ2-6,once,NA,CASSLNGGPLSGANVLTF,TGTGCCAGCAGCCTAAACGGGGGTCCCCTCTCTGGGGCCAACGTCCTGACTTTC
TRBV6-5,TRBJ1-2,NA,TRBD1,CASSTDRELESGYTF,TGTGCCAGCAGTACGGACAGGGAGTTGGAATCCGGCTACACCTTC
TRBV4-3,TRBJ1-2,NA,NA,CASSQDVGFYGYTF,TGCGCCAGCAGCCAAGATGTGGGCTTCTATGGCTACACCTTC
TRBV9,TRBJ2-2,NA,TRBD1,CASSLNQGARTGELFF,TGTGCCAGCAGCTTGAACCAGGGGGCGCGGACCGGGGAGCTGTTTTTT
TRBV10-3,TRBJ1-4,once,NA,CASGGAGEKLFF,TGTGCCTCCGGGGGGGCAGGGGAAAAACTGTTTTTT
TRBV19,TRBJ2-1,NA,NA,CASSTLTTSSYNEQFF,TGTGCCAGTAGTACGCTGACTACCAGCTCCTACAATGAGCAGTTCTTC
TRBV7-3,TRBJ2-3,NA,NA,CASSPLLGNTQYF,TGTGCCAGCAGCCCGTTACTAGGAAATACGCAGTATTTT
TRBV27,TRBJ2-1,once,TRBD2,CASSLGTSYNEQFF,TGTGCCAGCAGTTTAGGGACTAGCTACAATGAGCAGTTCTTC
TRBV6-5,TRBJ2-5,NA,NA,CASSPNRGGQETQYF,TGTGCCAGCAGCCCAAATAGGGGGGGGCAAGAGACCCAGTACTTC
TRBV6-1,TRBJ1-2,NA,NA,CASSVSLVGDLANYGYTF,TGTGCCAGCAGTGTATCCTTGGTCGGAGACCTAGCTAACTATGGCTACACCTTC
TRBV5-1,TRBJ2-5,NA,TRBD2,CASSSFGGVVKETQYF,TGCGCCAGCAGCTCCTTCGGGGGGGTCGTAAAAGAGACCCAGTACTTC
TRBV27,TRBJ2-6,NA,TRBD2,CASSPRPGLAFSSGANVLTF,TGTGCCAGCAGTCCCCGCCCGGGACTAGCGTTTAGCTCTGGGGCCAACGTCCTGACTTTC